The T cell receptor (beta chain) described here comes from a study of tumour-infiltrating T cells in Burkitt lymphoma. Only in-frame clones appear in the TCRdb table, and some are missing; sequencing was by immunoSEQ multiplex PCR. The sample consists of some 1,500 clones, approximately 17% of them appearing once. Input material: tumor tissue. The source of this sequence is a human donor with diffuse large B-cell lymphoma.

This chain's CDR3 is CASSWGVSTEAFF. The CDR3 bases are TGTGCCAGCAGCTGGGGGGTGAGCACTGAAGCTTTCTTT. This chain joins TRBV11-2 and TRBJ1-1; the D gene is possibly TRBD1 (5 bases). V lost 4 bases to trimming and J lost 4 bases, with 10 bases between them. This CDR3 has 13 residues. Germline values: CDR1 SGHAT, CDR2 FQNNGV.